These T cell receptor beta chains were read from a single sample in a study of blood T cell repertoires in COVID-19. Profiling relied on immunoSEQ multiplex PCR, and the TCRdb table lists in-frame clones only, not all of them. Of about 420,000 clones in the sample, around 90% were seen once. The sample taken for sequencing was peripheral blood. These receptors came from a man younger than 30 with COVID-19, enrolled during active disease. The CDR3 runs from the conserved cysteine through the conserved F or W. D genes are given only for firm matches.

length | J | V | D | CDR3
13 | TRBJ1-2 | TRBV30 | - | CAWSTGSYYGYTF
15 | TRBJ2-7 | TRBV24-1 | TRBD1 | CATSDLGGPFDEQYF
14 | TRBJ2-3 | TRBV28 | - | CASFGGTSTDTQYF
16 | TRBJ2-1 | TRBV6-6 | - | CASSKGLLTSYNEQFF
14 | TRBJ2-7 | TRBV11-2 | - | CASSLGGAGYEQYF
12 | TRBJ2-7 | TRBV11-2 | TRBD2 | CASSFAGGEQYF
14 | TRBJ2-7 | TRBV27 | TRBD1 | CASSLKGQGGEQYF
15 | TRBJ1-1 | TRBV5-1 | - | CASSFGGSGSTEAFF
15 | TRBJ1-6 | TRBV6-6 | TRBD1 | CASRIRDRHNSPLHF
17 | TRBJ2-1 | TRBV9 | TRBD2 | CASSVTSGTQNKNEQFF
16 | TRBJ2-3 | TRBV10-1 | TRBD2 | CASGGGLAGHTDTQYF
13 | TRBJ2-1 | TRBV7-2 | - | CASSLNMAGEQFF
11 | TRBJ2-7 | TRBV12-3/TRBV12-4 | - | CASSSNGEQYF
16 | TRBJ2-3 | TRBV2 | - | CASSEGGTVRTDTQYF
14 | TRBJ1-1 | TRBV6-1 | - | CASSEPGLNTEAFF
13 | TRBJ1-5 | TRBV5-5 | - | CASSLAAGTPQHF
14 | TRBJ2-4 | TRBV14 | TRBD1 | CASSHATGGNIQYF
15 | TRBJ2-1 | TRBV5-1 | - | CASSPTDSSYNEQFF
15 | TRBJ1-2 | TRBV7-9 | TRBD1 | CASSALGQFNYGYTF
14 | TRBJ1-1 | TRBV3-1/TRBV3-2 | - | CASSGALEGAEAFF
14 | TRBJ1-1 | TRBV13 | - | CASSLVQVNTEAFF
14 | TRBJ2-5 | TRBV7-9 | - | CASSLGSSQETQYF
16 | TRBJ2-7 | TRBV11-2 | TRBD1 | CASSPQGAPRGYEQYF
15 | TRBJ1-1 | TRBV4-2 | TRBD1 | CASSQPGTGYTEAFF
16 | TRBJ2-5 | TRBV18 | TRBD1 | CASTRRTGTGLETQYF
13 | TRBJ2-5 | TRBV21-1 | - | CASGGTGGETQYF
11 | TRBJ2-7 | TRBV30 | - | CAWSGGHEQYF
14 | TRBJ2-7 | TRBV6-1 | - | CASSEGPGGNEQYF
13 | TRBJ1-2 | TRBV7-2 | - | CASSPSGVYGYTF
16 | TRBJ1-3 | TRBV7-9 | - | CASSLTHLDSGNTIYF
16 | TRBJ1-5 | TRBV24-1 | TRBD1 | CATRENGQGACQPQHF
16 | TRBJ2-2 | TRBV24-1 | TRBD2 | CATSEASGSSIGELFF
15 | TRBJ2-2 | TRBV24-1 | - | CATSETGSGTGELFF
11 | TRBJ2-7 | TRBV19 | TRBD1 | CASSTGAEQYF
14 | TRBJ2-1 | TRBV18 | TRBD1 | CASSGGQGKDEQFF
17 | TRBJ1-1 | TRBV28 | - | CASSLFPQGAGYSEAFF
18 | TRBJ2-6 | TRBV10-2 | TRBD1 | CASSGSGTGGNGANVLTF
14 | TRBJ2-3 | TRBV3-1/TRBV3-2 | - | CASSLGGAGDTQYF
15 | TRBJ2-3 | TRBV10-3 | - | CAISLTGDSTDTQYF
13 | TRBJ2-1 | TRBV19 | TRBD1 | CATGTGVGNEQFF
14 | TRBJ2-7 | TRBV3-1/TRBV3-2 | TRBD1 | CASSPLPGGREQYF
15 | TRBJ2-4 | TRBV19 | TRBD2 | CASSPGTSGRSIQYF
13 | TRBJ2-1 | TRBV27 | TRBD2 | CASTGLAPDEQFF
13 | TRBJ1-5 | TRBV5-5 | - | CASSFGEVQPQHF
16 | TRBJ2-6 | TRBV7-6 | TRBD1 | CASSPLTGTGANVLTF
16 | TRBJ2-5 | TRBV4-1 | - | CASSQPPLAPGETQYF
14 | TRBJ2-7 | TRBV25-1 | TRBD1 | CATIQGQPPYEQYF
18 | TRBJ1-5 | TRBV5-4 | - | CASSSLFIAQGGDQPQHF
12 | TRBJ2-4 | TRBV2 | TRBD1 | CASSGTGGHQYF
15 | TRBJ2-7 | TRBV29-1 | TRBD2 | CSASYGPRGDYEQYF
17 | TRBJ2-5 | TRBV11-3 | TRBD2 | CASSPQGTSGWEETQYF
12 | TRBJ2-7 | TRBV11-2 | - | CASSSSRYEQYF
15 | TRBJ2-2 | TRBV6-5 | TRBD1 | CASSPDRANTGELFF
15 | TRBJ2-2 | TRBV5-1 | - | CASSRDSLNTGELFF
14 | TRBJ2-3 | TRBV28 | TRBD2 | CAIEGSAGEDTQYF
15 | TRBJ2-5 | TRBV5-1 | - | CASSLTGGHQETQYF